This TCR beta chain was documented in a study of blood T cell repertoires in COVID-19. Study summary: Both acute and convalescent COVID-19 samples were obtained from the United States, Italy and Spain. Sample material is recorded as cDNA or gDNA derived from T cells, B-cell-depleted T cells, or PBMCs.

From germline, CDR1 is SGHAT and CDR2 FQNNGV. The CDR3 has 14 residues. V shed 0 bases and J 8 bases; nucleotides not matched to a gene: 4. In the authors' methods: From reference gene primer amplification, estimates of nucleated cell counts were derived. Here immunoSEQ multiplex PCR was the method, and the copy in TCRdb shows in-frame clones only, minus some. V, J and clone size are taken as reported in that table, and D and trimming were inferred from the DNA itself. The profile covers 150,000 to 200,000 clones, with 85% appearing a single time and about 3% taken by the ten largest. This sequence joins TRBV11-2 and TRBJ2-3; 8 positions agree with TRBD2. This receptor was identified in a human donor with acute or convalescent COVID-19. The donor label of this sample is uncertain. Material: peripheral blood. CDR3 region: CASSLDPGGPTQYF. CDR3 DNA sequence: TGTGCCAGCAGCTTAGATCCGGGGGGGCCTACGCAGTATTTT.